These T cell receptor beta chains were read from a single sample in a study of beta chain features in type 1 diabetes. Here immunoSEQ multiplex PCR was the method, and the copy in TCRdb shows in-frame clones only, minus some. This sample has roughly 230,000 clones, with 9.6% found just once. The specimen was naive CD4+ T cells from blood. The receptors were gathered from a woman under 30 in good health. CDR3s include the opening cysteine and the closing phenylalanine or tryptophan. The D gene is left open where the match is weak. Clone size is stated in some rows and not others, as once, few, many or a class when expanded.

d_gene,j_gene,abundance,v_gene,CDR3aa,CDR3nt
TRBD2,TRBJ2-3,few,TRBV18,CASSRTSGSPDTQYF,TGTGCCAGCTCACGGACTAGCGGGAGTCCAGATACGCAGTATTTT
TRBD1,TRBJ1-5,.,TRBV4-2,CASSLPGQGTQPQHF,TGTGCCAGCAGCCTACCGGGACAGGGGACCCAGCCCCAGCATTTT
.,TRBJ1-6,few,TRBV14,CASSPSPYSPLHF,TGTGCCAGCAGTCCGAGCCCTTATTCACCCCTCCACTTT
TRBD1,TRBJ2-7,few,TRBV30,CAWSAGQGAAYEQYF,TGTGCCTGGAGCGCGGGACAGGGCGCGGCCTACGAGCAGTACTTC
TRBD1,TRBJ1-5,.,TRBV2,CASRSDRGNQPQHF,TGTGCCAGCAGATCGGACAGGGGCAATCAGCCCCAGCATTTT
.,TRBJ2-7,few,TRBV5-1,CASSLAGTATEQYF,TGCGCCAGCAGCTTGGCAGGAACGGCGACCGAGCAGTACTTC
TRBD1,TRBJ2-5,once,TRBV7-9,CASSPLGQGADWETQYF,TGTGCCAGCAGCCCATTGGGACAGGGGGCGGATTGGGAGACCCAGTACTTC
.,TRBJ1-6,.,TRBV5-6,CASRLHRDSPLHF,TGTGCCAGCAGACTGCACCGGGATTCACCCCTCCACTTT
TRBD2,TRBJ2-3,few,TRBV11-2,CASSLVLAGVADTQYF,TGTGCCAGCAGCTTAGTACTAGCGGGAGTTGCAGATACGCAGTATTTT
TRBD2,TRBJ2-5,few,TRBV30,CAWSVLAAIQETQYF,TGTGCCTGGAGTGTACTAGCGGCAATCCAAGAGACCCAGTACTTC
.,TRBJ1-2,.,TRBV30,CAWRLSGQYGYTF,TGTGCCTGGAGGTTAAGCGGACAGTATGGCTACACCTTC
TRBD1,TRBJ1-4,few,TRBV30,CAWARDSHEKLFF,TGTGCCTGGGCCAGGGACAGCCATGAAAAACTGTTTTTT
.,TRBJ2-7,few,TRBV19,CASSIYADYEQYF,TGTGCCAGTAGTATCTATGCCGACTACGAGCAGTACTTC
.,TRBJ2-1,few,TRBV4-1,CASSQPTNNNEQFF,TGCGCCAGCAGCCAACCGACTAATAACAATGAGCAGTTCTTC
.,TRBJ1-1,.,TRBV10-1,CASSESGLNTEAFF,TGCGCCAGCAGTGAGTCCGGGTTGAACACTGAAGCTTTCTTT
.,TRBJ2-7,.,TRBV5-1,CASSSTPGSYEQYF,TGCGCCAGCAGTTCCACGCCCGGGAGTTACGAGCAGTACTTC
TRBD2,TRBJ2-5,.,TRBV9,CARRRSGRIKETQYF,TGTGCCAGGAGGAGGAGCGGGAGGATAAAAGAGACCCAGTACTTC
.,TRBJ2-7,.,TRBV6-5,CASSYSWDTSYEQYF,TGTGCCAGCAGTTACTCGTGGGACACCTCCTACGAGCAGTACTTC
.,TRBJ2-3,few,TRBV30,CAWSTGMVTQYF,TGTGCCTGGAGTACAGGGATGGTTACGCAGTATTTT
.,TRBJ2-4,.,TRBV6-1,CASSSQLAKNIQYF,TGTGCCAGCAGTTCTCAACTAGCCAAAAACATTCAGTACTTC
.,TRBJ1-1,.,TRBV7-9,CASSFGGGNTEAFF,TGTGCCAGCAGCTTCGGCGGGGGGAATACTGAAGCTTTCTTT
TRBD1,TRBJ2-7,many,TRBV4-1,CASTQRTGGYEQYF,TGCGCCAGCACCCAAAGGACAGGGGGGTACGAGCAGTACTTC
TRBD2,TRBJ2-1,once,TRBV5-1,CASSLVLAGGSYNEQFF,TGCGCCAGCAGCTTGGTATTAGCGGGAGGGAGCTACAATGAGCAGTTCTTC
TRBD1,TRBJ1-5,.,TRBV19,CASIQQQGSLNQPQHF,TGTGCCAGTATCCAGCAACAGGGGAGCTTAAATCAGCCCCAGCATTTT
.,TRBJ1-1,few,TRBV5-1,CASSAGGPDTEAFF,TGCGCCAGCAGCGCCGGGGGGCCCGACACTGAAGCTTTCTTT